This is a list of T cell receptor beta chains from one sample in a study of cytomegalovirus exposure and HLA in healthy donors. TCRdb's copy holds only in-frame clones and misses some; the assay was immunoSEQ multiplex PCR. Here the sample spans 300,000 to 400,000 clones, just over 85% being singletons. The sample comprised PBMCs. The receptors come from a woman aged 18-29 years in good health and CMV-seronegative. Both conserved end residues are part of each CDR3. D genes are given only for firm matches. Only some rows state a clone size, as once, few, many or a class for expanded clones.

CDR3 DNA: TGTGCCAGCAGTCCGGGACAGGGTAACTATGGCTACACCTTC; CDR3 protein: CASSPGQGNYGYTF; D gene: TRBD1; clone size: .; J gene: TRBJ1-2; V gene: TRBV2
CDR3 DNA: TGTGCCAGCAGTTTCACGGACAGGGGTGCTTTCTTT; CDR3 protein: CASSFTDRGAFF; D gene: TRBD1; clone size: .; J gene: TRBJ1-1; V gene: TRBV28
CDR3 DNA: TGTGCCAGTAGTATGGCGGGGGGTGGGACAGATACGCAGTATTTT; CDR3 protein: CASSMAGGGTDTQYF; D gene: TRBD2; clone size: .; J gene: TRBJ2-3; V gene: TRBV19
CDR3 DNA: TGTGCCAGCACTCCCCTGGCTAGCGGGAATGGTGAGCAGTTCTTC; CDR3 protein: CASTPLASGNGEQFF; D gene: TRBD2; clone size: .; J gene: TRBJ2-1; V gene: TRBV2
CDR3 DNA: TGTGCCAGCAGCTGGACTAGCGAAACGCAGTATTTT; CDR3 protein: CASSWTSETQYF; D gene: TRBD2; clone size: .; J gene: TRBJ2-3; V gene: TRBV5-4
CDR3 DNA: TGTGCCACCAGCAGAGGGGAAGGTGGACAGGGCAATCAGCCCCAGCATTTT; CDR3 protein: CATSRGEGGQGNQPQHF; D gene: TRBD1; clone size: .; J gene: TRBJ1-5; V gene: TRBV15
CDR3 DNA: TGTGCCAGTAGCGGACAGGCCCGGGAGACCCAGTACTTC; CDR3 protein: CASSGQARETQYF; D gene: TRBD1; clone size: .; J gene: TRBJ2-5; V gene: TRBV19
CDR3 DNA: TGTGCCAGCGGCCGGGGACAGGGTTACCTACGCGAGCAGTACTTC; CDR3 protein: CASGRGQGYLREQYF; D gene: TRBD1; clone size: .; J gene: TRBJ2-7; V gene: TRBV5-8
CDR3 DNA: TGTGCCAGCAGCTTGGCCGGATGGGAGGGCCGGGATGAGCAGTTCTTC; CDR3 protein: CASSLAGWEGRDEQFF; D gene: TRBD2; clone size: .; J gene: TRBJ2-1; V gene: TRBV5-4
CDR3 DNA: TGTGCCAGCAGCCGAGGTGGGGGGGGTTCCTACGAGCAGTACTTC; CDR3 protein: CASSRGGGGSYEQYF; D gene: TRBD2; clone size: .; J gene: TRBJ2-7; V gene: TRBV14
CDR3 DNA: TGCGCCAGCAGCCAAGCTGAGGTCTACACCTTC; CDR3 protein: CASSQAEVYTF; D gene: .; clone size: few; J gene: TRBJ1-2; V gene: TRBV4-1
CDR3 DNA: TGTGCCAGCAGCTTAGTTTGGACTAGCGGGATCAATGAGCAGTTCTTC; CDR3 protein: CASSLVWTSGINEQFF; D gene: TRBD2; clone size: .; J gene: TRBJ2-1; V gene: TRBV7-2
CDR3 DNA: TGTGCCAGCAGCCGGACAGAGAACACCGGGGAGCTGTTTTTT; CDR3 protein: CASSRTENTGELFF; D gene: .; clone size: .; J gene: TRBJ2-2; V gene: TRBV7-9
CDR3 DNA: TGTGCCAGCAGCTTAGCCGGGGGTAATTCACCCCTCCACTTT; CDR3 protein: CASSLAGGNSPLHF; D gene: .; clone size: .; J gene: TRBJ1-6; V gene: TRBV7-9
CDR3 DNA: TGTGCCAGCAGTATACAGCTGAACTATGGCTACACCTTC; CDR3 protein: CASSIQLNYGYTF; D gene: .; clone size: .; J gene: TRBJ1-2; V gene: TRBV28
CDR3 DNA: TGTGCCAGCAGCCCCGATCCCAGCGAGCAGTACTTC; CDR3 protein: CASSPDPSEQYF; D gene: .; clone size: .; J gene: TRBJ2-7; V gene: TRBV7-9
CDR3 DNA: TGTGCCAGCAGTTTAGGGACAGGGGGCTATGGCTACACCTTC; CDR3 protein: CASSLGTGGYGYTF; D gene: TRBD1; clone size: .; J gene: TRBJ1-2; V gene: TRBV28
CDR3 DNA: TGTGCCAGCAGTTTATTGGGGGCACCCAATACAGAAGCTTTCTTT; CDR3 protein: CASSLLGAPNTEAFF; D gene: .; clone size: .; J gene: TRBJ1-1; V gene: TRBV28
CDR3 DNA: TGTGCCAGCAGCATACTTAGCGGGGGGGGCGGAGAGCAGTTCTTC; CDR3 protein: CASSILSGGGGEQFF; D gene: TRBD2; clone size: .; J gene: TRBJ2-1; V gene: TRBV7-6
CDR3 DNA: TGTGCCAGCAGCCAAGAAACGAGGACAGGGGGGCTATTTTGGGAGCAGTACTTC; CDR3 protein: CASSQETRTGGLFWEQYF; D gene: TRBD1; clone size: .; J gene: TRBJ2-7; V gene: TRBV4-2
CDR3 DNA: TGTGCCAGCGTTACAGGGGGGGATCAGCCCCAGCATTTT; CDR3 protein: CASVTGGDQPQHF; D gene: TRBD1; clone size: .; J gene: TRBJ1-5; V gene: TRBV6-1
CDR3 DNA: TGTGCCAGCAGTCTGCAGGGGGCGACTGGGGCCAACGTCCTGACTTTC; CDR3 protein: CASSLQGATGANVLTF; D gene: TRBD1; clone size: .; J gene: TRBJ2-6; V gene: TRBV27
CDR3 DNA: TGCGCCAGCAGCTTCGACAGGGCCATCCACTCCTACGAGCAGTACTTC; CDR3 protein: CASSFDRAIHSYEQYF; D gene: TRBD1; clone size: .; J gene: TRBJ2-7; V gene: TRBV5-1
CDR3 DNA: TGTGCCAGCAGTTTGAGGGCGGCCTATGGCTACACCTTC; CDR3 protein: CASSLRAAYGYTF; D gene: .; clone size: .; J gene: TRBJ1-2; V gene: TRBV27
CDR3 DNA: TGTGCCTGGAGCCTGGGACTAGCGGGGGGTCAGTACTTC; CDR3 protein: CAWSLGLAGGQYF; D gene: TRBD2; clone size: .; J gene: TRBJ2-7; V gene: TRBV30
CDR3 DNA: TGTGCCAGCAGCTGGGGGACTGGCTCCTACGAGCAGTACTTC; CDR3 protein: CASSWGTGSYEQYF; D gene: .; clone size: .; J gene: TRBJ2-7; V gene: TRBV6-1
CDR3 DNA: TGTGCCAGCTCACCAATTCTTATTCGACAGCAAGAGACCCAGTACTTC; CDR3 protein: CASSPILIRQQETQYF; D gene: .; clone size: .; J gene: TRBJ2-5; V gene: TRBV18
CDR3 DNA: TGTGCCAGCAGCCCCGGGACTAGCGGCTCCTACGAGCAGTACTTC; CDR3 protein: CASSPGTSGSYEQYF; D gene: TRBD2; clone size: .; J gene: TRBJ2-7; V gene: TRBV9
CDR3 DNA: TGTGCCAGCAGTTACCTGGGCTCGAACACCGGGGAGCTGTTTTTT; CDR3 protein: CASSYLGSNTGELFF; D gene: .; clone size: .; J gene: TRBJ2-2; V gene: TRBV6-5
CDR3 DNA: TGTGCCAGCACCGGGGGGTCTTGGCGCACAGATACGCAGTATTTT; CDR3 protein: CASTGGSWRTDTQYF; D gene: TRBD2; clone size: .; J gene: TRBJ2-3; V gene: TRBV2
CDR3 DNA: TGTGCCAGCAGTTTAGGAGCGGGGGGGTACCCGCATTTT; CDR3 protein: CASSLGAGGYPHF; D gene: TRBD2; clone size: .; J gene: TRBJ2-3; V gene: TRBV27
CDR3 DNA: TGCGCCAGCAGCCAAGTAGGCAGGCCATCTATCGGCTACACCTTC; CDR3 protein: CASSQVGRPSIGYTF; D gene: .; clone size: .; J gene: TRBJ1-2; V gene: TRBV4-1
CDR3 DNA: TGTGCCAGCAGCCCCGGGACAGCGAACACTGAAGCTTTCTTT; CDR3 protein: CASSPGTANTEAFF; D gene: TRBD1; clone size: .; J gene: TRBJ1-1; V gene: TRBV13
CDR3 DNA: TGCGCCAGCAGCCAAGTGACTAAGTTTTACAATGAGCAGTTCTTC; CDR3 protein: CASSQVTKFYNEQFF; D gene: .; clone size: .; J gene: TRBJ2-1; V gene: TRBV4-1
CDR3 DNA: TGTGCCACCTCCGCAGGGATGGTTCTTCGGCAGTTCTTC; CDR3 protein: CATSAGMVLRQFF; D gene: .; clone size: .; J gene: TRBJ2-1; V gene: TRBV27
CDR3 DNA: TGCGCCAGCAGCCCTGTAACTAGAATTGGGACCGGGGAGCTGTTTTTT; CDR3 protein: CASSPVTRIGTGELFF; D gene: .; clone size: .; J gene: TRBJ2-2; V gene: TRBV5-1
CDR3 DNA: TGCGCCAGCAGTCTGACTAGCGGGAGGGCCGGCTACAATGAGCAGTTCTTC; CDR3 protein: CASSLTSGRAGYNEQFF; D gene: TRBD2; clone size: .; J gene: TRBJ2-1; V gene: TRBV5-1
CDR3 DNA: TGCGCCAGCAGCCATCCACCGGGACAAAGCTCCTACGAGCAGTACTTC; CDR3 protein: CASSHPPGQSSYEQYF; D gene: .; clone size: .; J gene: TRBJ2-7; V gene: TRBV4-1
CDR3 DNA: TGTGCCAGCAGCCCCGTTTGGAGCTCCTACAATGAGCAGTTCTTC; CDR3 protein: CASSPVWSSYNEQFF; D gene: .; clone size: .; J gene: TRBJ2-1; V gene: TRBV7-3
CDR3 DNA: TGTGCCACCAGCAGAATCTTGGCCTTACCCCCTAACACTGAAGCTTTCTTT; CDR3 protein: CATSRILALPPNTEAFF; D gene: .; clone size: .; J gene: TRBJ1-1; V gene: TRBV15
CDR3 DNA: TGTGCCAGCCTAACGGGGCGGGGGGGCCGCAATGAGCAGTTCTTC; CDR3 protein: CASLTGRGGRNEQFF; D gene: TRBD2; clone size: .; J gene: TRBJ2-1; V gene: TRBV6-5
CDR3 DNA: TGTGCCAGCAGCACCGACGAGGGCCCCGCCTACGAGCAGTACTTC; CDR3 protein: CASSTDEGPAYEQYF; D gene: .; clone size: .; J gene: TRBJ2-7; V gene: TRBV9
CDR3 DNA: TGTGCCAGCAGCGCCGACTCGCCGCATACGCAGTATTTT; CDR3 protein: CASSADSPHTQYF; D gene: .; clone size: .; J gene: TRBJ2-3; V gene: TRBV7-2
CDR3 DNA: TGTGCCAGCAGTTGGAGCGCGGGAGGCTCCTACAATGAGCAGTTCTTC; CDR3 protein: CASSWSAGGSYNEQFF; D gene: TRBD2; clone size: .; J gene: TRBJ2-1; V gene: TRBV2
CDR3 DNA: TGCGCCAGCAGCGGGACAGGGGGCTTGGGGGGGTCGAAAGCTTTCTTT; CDR3 protein: CASSGTGGLGGSKAFF; D gene: TRBD1; clone size: .; J gene: TRBJ1-1; V gene: TRBV4-1
CDR3 DNA: TGTGCCAGCAGTGGCCAACTAGCGGAGTCCTACGAGCAGTACTTC; CDR3 protein: CASSGQLAESYEQYF; D gene: TRBD2; clone size: few; J gene: TRBJ2-7; V gene: TRBV6-1